This T cell receptor beta chain was observed in a study of blood T cells in healthy people across ages. Per the germline V gene, CDR1 is MNHEY and CDR2 is SVGAGI. The length of the CDR3 is 14 residues. The V end was cut by 6 bases, the J end by 0 bases, with 9 bases between. Study-wide findings and caveats: Aged donors had fewer naive CD4+ cells and lower diversity than long-lived donors. The study found TCR beta diversity correlated strongly with naive T cell percentage. Per million T cells, the diversity of TCR beta decreased roughly linearly as age advanced.

The second PCR ran roughly 7 to 11 cycles with a sample-barcoded 5' primer and J-beta primers. TCRdb itself ran the 5' RACE reads through MiXCR, one entry per CDR3 protein. The repertoire holds roughly 1.9 million distinct CDR3 sequences, with approximately 39% as singletons. This clonotype was counted at least ten times. Its target is unknown. Peripheral blood, approximately 10 milliliters per donor, was collected. V is TRBV6-5 and J is TRBJ2-4, with D possibly TRBD1 on 6 matching bases. Sequenced material: blood. This clonotype was obtained from a human donor in good health. The DNA for the CDR3 is TGTGCCAGCAGCGACAGGTCAGCCAAAAACATTCAGTACTTC. It yields the protein CASSDRSAKNIQYF.